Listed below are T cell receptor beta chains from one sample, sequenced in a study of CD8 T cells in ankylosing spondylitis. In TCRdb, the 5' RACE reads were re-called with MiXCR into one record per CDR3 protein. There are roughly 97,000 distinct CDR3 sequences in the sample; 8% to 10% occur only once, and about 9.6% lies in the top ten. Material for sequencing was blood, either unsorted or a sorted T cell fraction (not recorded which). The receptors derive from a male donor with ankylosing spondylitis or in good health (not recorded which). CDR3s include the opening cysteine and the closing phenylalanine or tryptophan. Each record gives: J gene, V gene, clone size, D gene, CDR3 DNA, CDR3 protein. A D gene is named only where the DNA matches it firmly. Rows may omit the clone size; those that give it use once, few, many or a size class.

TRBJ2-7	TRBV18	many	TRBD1	TGTGCCAGCTCTCGGGACAGGCGGACAAGGGAGACCTACGAGCAGTACTTC	CASSRDRRTRETYEQYF
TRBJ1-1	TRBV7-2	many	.	TGTGCCAGCAGCCTTGACAGACACACTGAAGCTTTCTTT	CASSLDRHTEAFF
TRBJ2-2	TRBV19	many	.	TGTGCCAGCTACGCAGAGGGGGAGCTGTTTTTT	CASYAEGELFF
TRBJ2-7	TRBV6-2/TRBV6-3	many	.	TGTGCCAGCACCCGGCGGACTACGGGCGAGCAGTACTTC	CASTRRTTGEQYF
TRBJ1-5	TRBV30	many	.	TGTGCCTCCACCACCTCCCCCAATCAGCCCCAGCATTTT	CASTTSPNQPQHF
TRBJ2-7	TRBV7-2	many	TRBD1	TGTGCCAGCAGCTTATCACAGGGGTCCTACGAGCAGTACTTC	CASSLSQGSYEQYF
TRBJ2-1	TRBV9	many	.	TGTGCCAGCAGCGCCGCCATGGCAGGGTCAATTGGCGGGGTGCAGTTCTTC	CASSAAMAGSIGGVQFF
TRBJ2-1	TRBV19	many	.	TGTGCCAGTAGTGACAATGAGCAGTTCTTC	CASSDNEQFF
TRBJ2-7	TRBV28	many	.	TGTGCCAGCAGTTTGGGAGGACAGTCCTACGAGCAGTACTTC	CASSLGGQSYEQYF
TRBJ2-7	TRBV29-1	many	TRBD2	TGCAGCGTACGACTAGCGGGTGCGGCCTACGAGCAGTACTTC	CSVRLAGAAYEQYF
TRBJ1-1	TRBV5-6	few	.	TGTGCCAGCAGCTTTATCCGAGGGGCCCTGAACACTGAAGCTTTCTTT	CASSFIRGALNTEAFF
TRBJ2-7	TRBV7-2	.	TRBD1	TGTGCCAGCAGCTTAGGCGACAGGGGGCTATCCTACGAGCAGTACTTC	CASSLGDRGLSYEQYF
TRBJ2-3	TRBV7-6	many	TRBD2	TGTGCCAGCAGCTTAGTGGCTAGCGGGGGGGCCACAGATACGCAGTATTTT	CASSLVASGGATDTQYF
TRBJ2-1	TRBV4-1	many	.	TGCGCCAGCAGTCGCACCCCCAGTGTATCCTACAATGAGCAGTTCTTC	CASSRTPSVSYNEQFF
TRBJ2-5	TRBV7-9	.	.	TGTGCCAGCAGCTCCACGAACTTTGCCCAGTACTTC	CASSSTNFAQYF
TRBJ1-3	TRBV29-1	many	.	TGCAGCGTTGCCAGGGACGGCTCTGGAAACACCATATATTTT	CSVARDGSGNTIYF
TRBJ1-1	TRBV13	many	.	TGTGCCAGCAGATCCTTGAACACTGAAGCTTTCTTT	CASRSLNTEAFF
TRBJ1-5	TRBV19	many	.	TGTGCCAGTACCGTCAATGGGTTTAATCAGCCCCAGCATTTT	CASTVNGFNQPQHF
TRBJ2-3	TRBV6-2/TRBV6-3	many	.	TGTGCCAGCAGTCTCGAAGGTATAAGAACAGATACGCAGTATTTT	CASSLEGIRTDTQYF
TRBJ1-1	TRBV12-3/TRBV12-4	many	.	TGTGCCAGCAGTTTCGGGATTTCCATCTTGGCCCTTGAAGCTTTCTTT	CASSFGISILALEAFF
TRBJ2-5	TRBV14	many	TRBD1	TGTGCCAGCAGCCGAAACAGGGGGGAGACCCAGTACTTC	CASSRNRGETQYF
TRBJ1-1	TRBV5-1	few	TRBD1	TGCGCCAGCAGCCCGAGAGGGGGCAACACTGAAGCTTTCTTT	CASSPRGGNTEAFF
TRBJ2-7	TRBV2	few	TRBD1	TGTGCCAGCACTTACCCAGACAGGGGAACCTACGAGCAGTACTTC	CASTYPDRGTYEQYF
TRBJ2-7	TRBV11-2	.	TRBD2	TGTGCCAGCAGCTTAGCTCTGCGGGAGGTTCTCTACGAGCAGTACTTC	CASSLALREVLYEQYF
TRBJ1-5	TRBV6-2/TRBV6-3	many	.	TGTGCCAGCGGAAGAGGGTGGGGACAAGGAATCAATCAGCCCCAGCATTTT	CASGRGWGQGINQPQHF
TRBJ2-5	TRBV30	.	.	TGTGCCTGGAGTGGTTATAGCGTCGAGACCCAGTACTTC	CAWSGYSVETQYF
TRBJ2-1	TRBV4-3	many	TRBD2	TGCGCCACCTCCGATCTGTCAAGCGGGAGCGGCAATGAGCAGTTCTTC	CATSDLSSGSGNEQFF
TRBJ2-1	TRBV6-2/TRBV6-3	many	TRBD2	TGTGCCAGCAGCTCCAGGGGTAGCGGGAAAAAGGCTGAGCAGTTCTTC	CASSSRGSGKKAEQFF
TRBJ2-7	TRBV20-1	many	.	TGCAGTGCTAGAACACCGGAGGGGTTCTGGGAGCAGTACTTC	CSARTPEGFWEQYF
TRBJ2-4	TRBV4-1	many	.	TGCGCCAGCAGCCAAAGGTCAGAGGGGCCTAAGATAGCCAAAAACATTCAGTACTTC	CASSQRSEGPKIAKNIQYF
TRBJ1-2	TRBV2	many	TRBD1	TGTGCCAGCACCCACCCGGACAGGGGGCTCGGCTACACCTTC	CASTHPDRGLGYTF
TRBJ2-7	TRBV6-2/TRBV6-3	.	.	TGTGCCAGCAGTTACTCGTCCGGTAGACTAGGAGAGTACTTC	CASSYSSGRLGEYF
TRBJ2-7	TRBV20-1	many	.	TGCAGTGCTAGTCGGGGAGCCAGTACCTACGAGCAGTACTTC	CSASRGASTYEQYF
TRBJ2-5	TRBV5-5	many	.	TGTGCCAGCAGCTTGCGACGGGATCAAGAGACCCAGTACTTC	CASSLRRDQETQYF
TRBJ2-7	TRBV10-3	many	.	TGTGCCATCAGTGATGGTATCAGTACCTACGAGCAGTACTTC	CAISDGISTYEQYF
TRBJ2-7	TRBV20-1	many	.	TGCAGTGCTGTGGGCGATCCCTACGAGCAGTACTTC	CSAVGDPYEQYF
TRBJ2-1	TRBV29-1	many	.	TGCAGCGTTGGGAACTACGGGGGAAATGAGCAGTTCTTC	CSVGNYGGNEQFF